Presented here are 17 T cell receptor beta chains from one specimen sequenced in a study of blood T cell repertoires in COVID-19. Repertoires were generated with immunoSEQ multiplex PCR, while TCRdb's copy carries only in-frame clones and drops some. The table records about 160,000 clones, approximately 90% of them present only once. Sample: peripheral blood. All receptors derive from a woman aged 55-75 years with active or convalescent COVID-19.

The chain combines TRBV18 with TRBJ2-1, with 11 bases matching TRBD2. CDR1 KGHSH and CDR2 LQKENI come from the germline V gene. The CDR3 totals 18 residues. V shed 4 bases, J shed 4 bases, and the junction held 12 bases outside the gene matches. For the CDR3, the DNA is TGTGCCAGCTCACTTGCTCTAGCGGGGGGAACCTTTTACAATGAGCAGTTCTTC. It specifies CASSLALAGGTFYNEQFF.

The CDR3 DNA is TGTGCCAGCAGCTTGGAAATGCGGGACAGGTCTTCACCCCTCCACTTT. It codes for CASSLEMRDRSSPLHF. This chain uses TRBV5-5 with TRBJ1-6, with TRBD1 matching over 8 bases. Losses at the gene ends were 0 bases for V and 9 bases for J; bases not matched to a gene: 8. CDR3 length: 16 amino acids. Germline CDR1 and CDR2: SGHKS and YYEKEE (reference sequence).

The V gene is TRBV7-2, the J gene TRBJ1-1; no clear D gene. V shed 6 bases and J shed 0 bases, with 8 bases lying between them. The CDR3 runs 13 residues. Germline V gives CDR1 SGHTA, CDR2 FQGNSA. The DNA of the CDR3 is TGTGCCAGCAGGAGACAACTGAACACTGAAGCTTTCTTT. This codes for CASRRQLNTEAFF.

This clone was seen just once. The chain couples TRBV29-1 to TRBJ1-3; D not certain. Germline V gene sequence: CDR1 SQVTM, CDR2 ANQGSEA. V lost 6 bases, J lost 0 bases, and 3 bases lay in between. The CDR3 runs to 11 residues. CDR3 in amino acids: CSVRSGNTIYF. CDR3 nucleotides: TGCAGCGTGCGCTCTGGAAACACCATATATTTT.

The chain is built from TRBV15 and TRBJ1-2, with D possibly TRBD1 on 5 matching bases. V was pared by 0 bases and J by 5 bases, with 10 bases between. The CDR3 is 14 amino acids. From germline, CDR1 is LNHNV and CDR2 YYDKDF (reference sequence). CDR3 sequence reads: CATSRDWGRYGYTF. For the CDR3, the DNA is TGTGCCACCAGCAGAGATTGGGGCAGGTATGGCTACACCTTC.

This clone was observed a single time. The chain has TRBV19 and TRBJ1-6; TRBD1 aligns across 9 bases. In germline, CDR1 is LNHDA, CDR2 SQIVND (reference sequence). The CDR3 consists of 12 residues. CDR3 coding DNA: TGTGGATCGGGACAGGGAGGTTCACCCCTCCACTTT. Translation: CGSGQGGSPLHF.

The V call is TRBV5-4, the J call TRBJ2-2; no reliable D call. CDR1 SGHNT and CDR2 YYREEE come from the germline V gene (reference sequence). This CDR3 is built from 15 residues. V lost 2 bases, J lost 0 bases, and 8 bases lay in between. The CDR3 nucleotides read TGTGCCAGCAGCTTTTACAGAGCGAACACCGGGGAGCTGTTTTTT. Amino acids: CASSFYRANTGELFF.

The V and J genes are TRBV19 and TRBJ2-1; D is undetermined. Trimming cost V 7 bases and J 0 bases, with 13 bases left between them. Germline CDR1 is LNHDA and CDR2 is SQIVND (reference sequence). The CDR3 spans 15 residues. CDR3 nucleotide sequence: TGTGCCAGTAAAAAAAGCCCTTCCTCCTACAATGAGCAGTTCTTC. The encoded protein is CASKKSPSSYNEQFF. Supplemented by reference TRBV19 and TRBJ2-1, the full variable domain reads DGGITQSPKYLFRKEGQNVTLSCEQNLNHDAMYWYRQDPGQGLRLIYYSQIVNDFQKGDIAEGYSVSREKKESFPLTVTSAQKNPTAFYLCASKKSPSSYNEQFFGPGTRLTVL.

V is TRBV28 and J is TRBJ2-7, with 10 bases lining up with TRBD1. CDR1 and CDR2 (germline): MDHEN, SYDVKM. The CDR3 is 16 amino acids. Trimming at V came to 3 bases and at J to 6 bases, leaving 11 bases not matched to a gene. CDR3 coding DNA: TGTGCCAGCAGTTTTGAGACAGGGGGCATGTATGGCGAGCAGTACTTC. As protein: CASSFETGGMYGEQYF.

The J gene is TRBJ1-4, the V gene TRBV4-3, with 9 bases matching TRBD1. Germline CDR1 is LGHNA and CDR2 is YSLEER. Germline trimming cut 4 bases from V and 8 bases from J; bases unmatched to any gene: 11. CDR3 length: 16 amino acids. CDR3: CASSREGADRGEKLFF. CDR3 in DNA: TGCGCCAGCAGCCGCGAGGGGGCGGACAGGGGAGAAAAACTGTTTTTT.

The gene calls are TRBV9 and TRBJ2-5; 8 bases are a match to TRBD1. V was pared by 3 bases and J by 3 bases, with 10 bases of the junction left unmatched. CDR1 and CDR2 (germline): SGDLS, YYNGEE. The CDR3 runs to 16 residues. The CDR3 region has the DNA TGTGCCAGCAGCGATGCACAGGGGGTTGGAGAAGAGACCCAGTACTTC. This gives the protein CASSDAQGVGEETQYF.

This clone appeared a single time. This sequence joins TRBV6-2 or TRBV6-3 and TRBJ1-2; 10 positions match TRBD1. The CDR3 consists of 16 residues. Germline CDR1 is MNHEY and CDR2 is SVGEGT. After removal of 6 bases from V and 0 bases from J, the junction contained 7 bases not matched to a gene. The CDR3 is CASSPDRGKANYGYTF. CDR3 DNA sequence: TGTGCCAGCAGCCCGGACAGGGGGAAGGCTAACTATGGCTACACCTTC.

CDR3 loop: CAISETGAAQPQHF. CDR3 bases: TGTGCCATCAGTGAGACAGGGGCCGCTCAGCCCCAGCATTTT. V and J are TRBV10-3 and TRBJ1-5; 7 bases are shared with TRBD1. Trimming cost V 2 bases and J 6 bases; bases outside gene matches: 4. The germline CDR1 and CDR2 sequences are ENHRY and SYGVKD. The CDR3 runs 14 residues.

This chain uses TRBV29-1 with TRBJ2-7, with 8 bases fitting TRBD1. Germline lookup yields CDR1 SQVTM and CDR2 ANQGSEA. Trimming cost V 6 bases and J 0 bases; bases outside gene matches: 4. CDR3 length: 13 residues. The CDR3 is CSVRQGPSYEQYF. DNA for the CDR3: TGCAGCGTCAGACAGGGGCCCTCCTACGAGCAGTACTTC.

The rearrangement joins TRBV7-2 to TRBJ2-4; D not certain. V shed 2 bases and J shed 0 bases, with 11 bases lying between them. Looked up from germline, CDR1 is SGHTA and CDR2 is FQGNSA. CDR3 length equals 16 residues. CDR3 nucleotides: TGTGCCAGCAGCTTAATGGTAGCTTCAGCCAAAAACATTCAGTACTTC. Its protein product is CASSLMVASAKNIQYF. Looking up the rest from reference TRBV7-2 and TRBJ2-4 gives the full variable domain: GAGVSQSPSNKVTEKGKDVELRCDPISGHTALYWYRQSLGQGLEFLIYFQGNSAPDKSGLPSDRFSAERTGGSVSTLTIQRTQQEDSAVYLCASSLMVASAKNIQYFGAGTRLSVL.

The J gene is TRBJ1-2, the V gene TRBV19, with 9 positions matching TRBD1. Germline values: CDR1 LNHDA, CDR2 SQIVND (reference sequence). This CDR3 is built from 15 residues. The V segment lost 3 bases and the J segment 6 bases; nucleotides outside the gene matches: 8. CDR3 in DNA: TGTGCCAGTAGTATTACCCCGACAGGGGGACATGGCTACACCTTC. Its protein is CASSITPTGGHGYTF. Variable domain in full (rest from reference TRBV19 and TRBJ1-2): DGGITQSPKYLFRKEGQNVTLSCEQNLNHDAMYWYRQDPGQGLRLIYYSQIVNDFQKGDIAEGYSVSREKKESFPLTVTSAQKNPTAFYLCASSITPTGGHGYTFGSGTRLTVV.

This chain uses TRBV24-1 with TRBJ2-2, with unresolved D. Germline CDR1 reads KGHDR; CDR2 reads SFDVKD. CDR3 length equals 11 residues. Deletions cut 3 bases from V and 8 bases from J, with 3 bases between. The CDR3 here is CATSDTGELFF. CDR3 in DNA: TGTGCCACCAGTGATACTGGGGAGCTGTTTTTT.